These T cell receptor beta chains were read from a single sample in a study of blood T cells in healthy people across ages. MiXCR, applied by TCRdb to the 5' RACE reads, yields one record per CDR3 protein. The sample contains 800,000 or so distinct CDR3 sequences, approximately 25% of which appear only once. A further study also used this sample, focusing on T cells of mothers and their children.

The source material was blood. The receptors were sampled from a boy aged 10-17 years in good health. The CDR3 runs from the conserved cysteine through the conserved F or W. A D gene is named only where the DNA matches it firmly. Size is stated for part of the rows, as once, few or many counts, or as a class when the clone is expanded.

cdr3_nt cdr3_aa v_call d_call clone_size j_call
TGTGCCACTCGACAGGAGATGAACACTGAAGCTTTCTTT CATRQEMNTEAFF TRBV10-3 NA NA TRBJ1-1
TGTGCCAGCAGTTTGTGGGAAAATGAGCAGTTCTTC CASSLWENEQFF TRBV28 NA few TRBJ2-1
TGTGCCAGCAGCAGAGGGACAGTTAATGAGCAGTTCTTC CASSRGTVNEQFF TRBV5-4 TRBD1 few TRBJ2-1
TGCGCCAGCAGCCCTAAGGACAGGACCGTAAATGAGCAGTTCTTC CASSPKDRTVNEQFF TRBV5-1 TRBD1 NA TRBJ2-1
TGTGCCAGCAGTGAATGGAGAGGGGAGACCCAGTACTTC CASSEWRGETQYF TRBV25-1 NA NA TRBJ2-5
TGTGCCAGCAGTGGTGACGCCTCCTACGAGCAGTACTTC CASSGDASYEQYF TRBV28 NA many TRBJ2-7
TGTGCCAGCAGTTACTCTTTCGTTGGGTCCTACGAGCAGTACTTC CASSYSFVGSYEQYF TRBV6-6 NA NA TRBJ2-7
TGCAGTGCTAGATCGGGACAATCAGCGTCCCTAAACACTGAAGCTTTCTTT CSARSGQSASLNTEAFF TRBV20-1 NA few TRBJ1-1
TGTGCCAGCAGCGTAGTCCCCGTGGACAGCTCTAATGAAAAACTGTTTTTT CASSVVPVDSSNEKLFF TRBV9 NA NA TRBJ1-4
TGTGCCAGCAGTTTATTCGGCAGGGCCCAGGACATTCAGTACTTC CASSLFGRAQDIQYF TRBV27 NA NA TRBJ2-4